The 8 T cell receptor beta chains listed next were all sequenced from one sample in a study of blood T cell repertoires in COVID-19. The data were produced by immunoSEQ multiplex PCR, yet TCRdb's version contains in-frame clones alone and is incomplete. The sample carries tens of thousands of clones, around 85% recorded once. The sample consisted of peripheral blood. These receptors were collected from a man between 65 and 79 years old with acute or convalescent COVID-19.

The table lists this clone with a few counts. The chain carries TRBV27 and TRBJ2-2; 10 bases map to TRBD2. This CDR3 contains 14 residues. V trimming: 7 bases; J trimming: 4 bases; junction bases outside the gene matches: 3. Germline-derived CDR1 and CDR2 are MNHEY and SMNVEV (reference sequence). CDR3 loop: CASNSGRVTGELFF. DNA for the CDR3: TGTGCCAGCAACAGCGGGAGGGTCACCGGGGAGCTGTTTTTT.

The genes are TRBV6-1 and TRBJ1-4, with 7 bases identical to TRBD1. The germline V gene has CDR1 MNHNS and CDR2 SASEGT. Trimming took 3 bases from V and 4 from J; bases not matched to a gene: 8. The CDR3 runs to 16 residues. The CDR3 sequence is CASSEQGGTVNEKLFF. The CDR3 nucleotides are TGTGCCAGCAGTGAGCAGGGTGGGACAGTTAATGAAAAACTGTTTTTT.

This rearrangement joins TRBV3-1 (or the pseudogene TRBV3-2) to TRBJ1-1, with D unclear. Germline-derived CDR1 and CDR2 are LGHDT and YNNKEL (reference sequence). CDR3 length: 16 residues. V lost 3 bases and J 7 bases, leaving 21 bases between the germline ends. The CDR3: CASSHLFWPETHEAFF. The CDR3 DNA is TGTGCCAGCAGCCACCTTTTCTGGCCGGAGACCCATGAAGCTTTCTTT.

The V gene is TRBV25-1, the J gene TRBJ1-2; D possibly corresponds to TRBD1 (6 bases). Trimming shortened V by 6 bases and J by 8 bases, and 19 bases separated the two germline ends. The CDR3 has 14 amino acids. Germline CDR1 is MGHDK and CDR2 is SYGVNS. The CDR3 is CASSAFQGQKGYTF. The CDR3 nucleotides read TGTGCCAGCAGCGCCTTCCAGGGGCAGAAAGGCTACACCTTC.

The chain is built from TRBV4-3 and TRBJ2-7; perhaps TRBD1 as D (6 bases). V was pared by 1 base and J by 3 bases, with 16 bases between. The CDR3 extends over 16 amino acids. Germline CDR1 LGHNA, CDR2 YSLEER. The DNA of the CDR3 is TGCGCCAGCAGCCAAGGGCGATTCGTAGGGGGCTACGAGCAGTACTTC. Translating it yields CASSQGRFVGGYEQYF.

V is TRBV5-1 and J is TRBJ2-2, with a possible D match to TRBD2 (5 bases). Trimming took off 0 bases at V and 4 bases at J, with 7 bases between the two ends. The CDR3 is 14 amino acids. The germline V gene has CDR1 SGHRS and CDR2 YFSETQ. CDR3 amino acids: CASSLGGLTGELFF. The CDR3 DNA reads TGCGCCAGCAGCTTGGGCGGGCTCACCGGGGAGCTGTTTTTT.

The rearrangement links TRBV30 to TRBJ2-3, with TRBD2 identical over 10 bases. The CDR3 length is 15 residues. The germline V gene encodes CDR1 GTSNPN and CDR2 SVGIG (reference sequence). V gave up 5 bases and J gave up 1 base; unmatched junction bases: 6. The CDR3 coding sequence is TGTGCCTGGGGTAGCGGGAGGACCGGCACAGATACGCAGTATTTT. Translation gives CAWGSGRTGTDTQYF.

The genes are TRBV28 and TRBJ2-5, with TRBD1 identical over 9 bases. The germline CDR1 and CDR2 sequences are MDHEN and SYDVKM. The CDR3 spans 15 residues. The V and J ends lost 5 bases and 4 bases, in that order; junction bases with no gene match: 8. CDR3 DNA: TGTGCCAGCAGTCTCCGACAGGGGGGGATAGAGACCCAGTACTTC. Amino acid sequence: CASSLRQGGIETQYF.